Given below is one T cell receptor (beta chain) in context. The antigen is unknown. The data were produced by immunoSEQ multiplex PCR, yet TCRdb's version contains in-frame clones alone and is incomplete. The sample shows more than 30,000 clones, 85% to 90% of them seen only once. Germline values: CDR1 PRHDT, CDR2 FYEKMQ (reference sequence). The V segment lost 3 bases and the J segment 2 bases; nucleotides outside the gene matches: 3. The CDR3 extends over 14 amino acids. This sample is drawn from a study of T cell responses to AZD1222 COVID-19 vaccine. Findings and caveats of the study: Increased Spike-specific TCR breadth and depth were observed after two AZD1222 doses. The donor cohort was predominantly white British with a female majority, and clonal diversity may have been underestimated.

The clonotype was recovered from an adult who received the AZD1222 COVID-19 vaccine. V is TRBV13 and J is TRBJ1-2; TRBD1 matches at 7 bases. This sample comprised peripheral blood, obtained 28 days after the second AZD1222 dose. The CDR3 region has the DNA TGTGCCAGCAGCTTCTCAGGGGGGAACTATGGCTACACCTTC. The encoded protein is CASSFSGGNYGYTF.